The present TCR beta chain was sequenced within a study of Graves' ophthalmopathy and Graves' hyperthyroidism. The study's findings and limits: Classification of ophthalmopathy versus stable hyperthyroidism by a 13-signature model yielded around 90% sensitivity and 75% to 84% specificity.

With regard to this clonotype: Its antigen is not known.

Transcripts of RNA were the source for amplifying TCR beta CDR3 regions. An initial RT-PCR round employing HTBI primers preceded a second-round multiplex PCR. TCRdb redid the calling of the multiplex PCR reads with MiXCR, one entry per CDR3 protein. Seen here are approximately 150,000 distinct CDR3 sequences, 35% to 45% observed once, and the top ten hold over 7%. All donors with ophthalmopathy were recorded as having moderate-to-severe activity, CAS ≥3, NOSPECS ≥4 and a duration under 3 months. Lactation, pregnancy, uncontrolled infections and other autoimmune diseases were all grounds for excluding patients. Symptoms, serum thyroxine and TRAb, thyroid ultrasound, and orbital computed tomography formed the diagnostic basis. This CDR3 has 14 residues. Trimming stripped 1 base from V and 4 bases from J, with 8 bases between.

The material sequenced was peripheral blood. The TCR originated in a man aged 25-45 years with Graves' ophthalmopathy. The chain links TRBV12-3 or TRBV12-4 to TRBJ1-5, with D possibly TRBD1 on 5 matching bases. CDR3 protein: CASSLEQANQPQHF. CDR3 sequence (DNA): TGTGCCAGCAGTTTAGAACAGGCGAATCAGCCCCAGCATTTT.